This T cell receptor (beta chain) was recovered during a study of OX40 agonist ivuxolimab in advanced cancers. A single count supports this clone. Profiled with immunoSEQ multiplex PCR; TCRdb holds only in-frame clones, not every one. The sample yields roughly 67,000 clones, 80% to 90% seen once. V was pared by 6 bases and J by 7 bases, with 14 bases of the junction left unmatched. Germline-derived CDR1 and CDR2 are MNHNY and SVGAGI (reference sequence). This CDR3 comprises 15 residues. The rearrangement links TRBV6-6 to TRBJ2-5; TRBD1 agrees at 7 bases. The sample in question was CD4+ or CD8+ T cells sorted from blood, obtained in a trial of the OX40 agonist ivuxolimab. The receptor was isolated from an adult with an advanced solid tumor such as melanoma, head and neck, liver or kidney cancer. The CDR3 DNA sequence: TGTGCCAGCAGCCAACTTGACAGGGATGTTGGGACCCAGTACTTC. Its translation: CASSQLDRDVGTQYF.